Below, 31 T cell receptor beta chains from the same sample are listed, as sequenced in a study of early stage breast cancer tumors. Assay: immunoSEQ multiplex PCR; the TCRdb copy retains only in-frame clones and omits some. The sample contains roughly 48,000 clones, roughly four fifths of which appear only once. Sequenced: blood. The receptors come from a person aged 45 to 59 with breast cancer.

The chain combines TRBV18 with TRBJ2-5, with D perhaps assigned TRBD1 or TRBD2 (7 bases each). Trimming left V 6 bases short and J 4 bases short, with 18 bases between. Germline V gene data show CDR1 as KGHSH and CDR2 as LQKENI. The CDR3 length is 15 residues. CDR3 sequence: CASSPQGGNGETQYF. The CDR3 region has the DNA TGTGCCAGCTCGCCCCAGGGGGGGAACGGAGAGACCCAGTACTTC.

V gene TRBV18 combines with J gene TRBJ1-1; tentative D call: TRBD1 (5 bases). This CDR3 is built from 14 residues. Trimming left V 1 base short and J 1 base short, with 7 bases between. The V gene's germline CDR1 is KGHSH and CDR2 LQKENI. CDR3 coding DNA: TGTGCCAGCTCACCACAGGGGCAGAACACTGAAGCTTTCTTT. It yields the protein CASSPQGQNTEAFF.

The genes are TRBV19 and TRBJ2-1; 8 bases map to TRBD2. Germline loops: CDR1 LNHDA, CDR2 SQIVND (reference sequence). The CDR3 has 14 residues. The V gene end was trimmed by 6 bases and the J gene end by 9 bases; junction bases not matched to a gene: 10. The CDR3 reads CASSGGAGGLEQFF. The CDR3 nucleotides read TGTGCCAGTAGCGGGGGGGCCGGAGGTCTTGAGCAGTTCTTC. Full variable domain (remainder filled in from reference TRBV19 and TRBJ2-1): DGGITQSPKYLFRKEGQNVTLSCEQNLNHDAMYWYRQDPGQGLRLIYYSQIVNDFQKGDIAEGYSVSREKKESFPLTVTSAQKNPTAFYLCASSGGAGGLEQFFGPGTRLTVL.

This clone was found a few times. The chain is built from TRBV19 and TRBJ2-1; D could derive from TRBD1 or TRBD2 (6 bases each). Germline V gene data show CDR1 as LNHDA and CDR2 as SQIVND (reference sequence). With 9 bases removed from V and 7 bases from J, the gap between germline ends came to 19 bases. The CDR3 spans 14 residues. In nucleotides, the CDR3 is TGTGCCAGCAGTCGAGGGGGGAATTCGAATGAGCAGTTCTTC. Translated, it gives CASSRGGNSNEQFF.

The chain links TRBV7-9 to TRBJ2-1, with 7 positions matching TRBD2. Germline V gene lookup returns CDR1 SEHNR and CDR2 FQNEAQ (reference sequence). The junction had 7 bases not matched to a gene; V was cut back by 4 bases and J by 4 bases. This CDR3 contains 15 residues. This CDR3 reads CASSSTGLSYNEQFF. CDR3 DNA: TGTGCCAGCAGCTCAACGGGACTATCTTACAATGAGCAGTTCTTC.

The chain has TRBV27 and TRBJ2-7; tentatively, D is TRBD2 (5 bases). The CDR3 is 14 amino acids. Trimming took 2 bases from V and 3 from J, leaving 11 bases between them. Germline assignment: CDR1 MNHEY and CDR2 SMNVEV (reference sequence). CDR3 region: CASSLRRDYYEQYF. The CDR3 region has the DNA TGTGCCAGCAGTTTACGGCGAGACTACTACGAGCAGTACTTC.

This clone occurred once. The chain couples TRBV15 to TRBJ1-2; 11 bases align to TRBD1. The CDR3 extends over 15 amino acids. The germline V gene has CDR1 LNHNV and CDR2 YYDKDF (reference sequence). V was pared by 5 bases and J by 1 base, with 3 bases of the junction left unmatched. CDR3 sequence (DNA): TGTGCCACCAGCGGGGGACAGGGGGGTAACTATGGCTACACCTTC. Translating it yields CATSGGQGGNYGYTF.

V is TRBV19 and J is TRBJ1-1; weak D call: TRBD1 (6 bases). Trimming cost V 7 bases and J 0 bases, with 12 bases left between them. The germline V gene has CDR1 LNHDA and CDR2 SQIVND (reference sequence). The CDR3 contains 14 residues. For the CDR3, the DNA is TGTGCCAGTAAGGGGGGGCAATTGAACACTGAAGCTTTCTTT. Translated, it gives CASKGGQLNTEAFF.

A single count supports this clone. This chain links TRBV5-1 with TRBJ1-2, with TRBD1 identical over 7 bases. Germline V lookup: CDR1 SGHRS, CDR2 YFSETQ. Unmatched junction bases numbered 4, after V lost 0 bases and J lost 2 bases. The CDR3 runs 15 residues. The CDR3 is CASSLVPGQNYGYTF. CDR3 DNA: TGCGCCAGCAGCTTGGTCCCGGGACAGAACTATGGCTACACCTTC. Full variable domain (missing parts from reference TRBV5-1 and TRBJ1-2): KAGVTQTPRYLIKTRGQQVTLSCSPISGHRSVSWYQQTPGQGLQFLFEYFSETQRNKGNFPGRFSGRQFSNSRSEMNVSTLELGDSALYLCASSLVPGQNYGYTFGSGTRLTVV.

This clone was observed a handful of times. The chain combines TRBV10-2 with TRBJ1-6; 10 bases line up with TRBD1. This CDR3 contains 15 residues. CDR1 is WSHSY and CDR2 is SAAADI in the germline V gene. V shed 6 bases, J shed 9 bases, and the junction held 8 bases outside the gene matches. In DNA form, the CDR3 reads TGCGCCAGCAGCCGCGGGGACAGGGGTAGTTCACCCCTCCACTTT. Amino acids: CASSRGDRGSSPLHF.

This CDR3 reads CASSTRGNEQFF. In nucleotides, the CDR3 is TGTGCCAGCAGCACAAGGGGGAATGAGCAGTTCTTC. V is TRBV7-2 and J is TRBJ2-1, with D possibly matching TRBD1 (6 bases). The V and J ends lost 5 bases and 7 bases respectively, with 9 bases between them. The CDR3 spans 12 residues. The V gene's germline CDR1 is SGHTA and CDR2 FQGNSA.

In nucleotides, the CDR3 is TGTGCCAGCAGCTATTTAGCGGGAGGGCAAGAGACCCAGTACTTC. Translation gives CASSYLAGGQETQYF. The gene calls are TRBV7-9 and TRBJ2-5; 11 nucleotides line up with TRBD2. CDR1 is SEHNR, CDR2 FQNEAQ, per germline (reference sequence). Trimming cost V 4 bases and J 2 bases; bases outside gene matches: 3. The CDR3 loop spans 15 amino acids. Full variable domain (outside the CDR3, taken from reference TRBV7-9 and TRBJ2-5): DTGVSQNPRHKITKRGQNVTFRCDPISEHNRLYWYRQTLGQGPEFLTYFQNEAQLEKSRLLSDRFSAERPKGSFSTLEIQRTEQGDSAMYLCASSYLAGGQETQYFGPGTRLLVL.

The J gene is TRBJ2-1, the V gene TRBV5-1; TRBD1 or TRBD2 may be the D gene (7 bases each). This CDR3 is 12 amino acids long. V was clipped by 7 bases and J by 9 bases, with 14 bases between them. Germline V gene lookup returns CDR1 SGHRS and CDR2 YFSETQ. CDR3 bases: TGCGCCAGCTTTCAGGGGGAGGGTGAGCAGTTCTTC. Its protein product is CASFQGEGEQFF.

The chain joins TRBV2 to TRBJ2-3; D perhaps matches TRBD2 (7 bases). The CDR3 totals 15 residues. With 5 bases removed from V and 4 bases from J, the gap between germline ends came to 16 bases. CDR1 is SNHLY, CDR2 FYNNEI, per germline. The DNA of the CDR3 is TGTGCCAGCAGTTGGGAGGGACAACGGGCAGATACGCAGTATTTT. Protein: CASSWEGQRADTQYF.

The J gene is TRBJ1-1, the V gene TRBV11-2, with 7 bases lining up with TRBD1. CDR3 length: 15 residues. The germline V gene encodes CDR1 SGHAT and CDR2 FQNNGV. The trim removed 5 bases at V and 0 bases at J, leaving 6 bases unmatched. CDR3 sequence (DNA): TGTGCCAGCAGCCGAGTGGACAGGTTGAACACTGAAGCTTTCTTT. It codes for CASSRVDRLNTEAFF.

This chain uses TRBV28 with TRBJ1-2; D is perhaps TRBD1 (6 bases). The ends were cut back, 5 bases at V and 0 bases at J, with 10 bases in the middle. The CDR3 totals 14 residues. The germline gives CDR1 MDHEN, CDR2 SYDVKM. The DNA of the CDR3 is TGTGCCAGCAGTGGGGACATAGCTAACTATGGCTACACCTTC. Translating it yields CASSGDIANYGYTF.

This clone was detected only once. V and J are TRBV7-8 and TRBJ1-5; D unresolved. In germline, CDR1 is SGHVS, CDR2 FQNEAQ. V was shortened by 1 base and J by 0 bases, with 10 bases between the two germline ends. The CDR3 runs 16 residues. In DNA form, the CDR3 reads TGTGCCAGCAGCTTAGGCGAATTTTATAGCAATCAGCCCCAGCATTTT. This encodes CASSLGEFYSNQPQHF. The full variable domain, in which reference TRBV7-8 and TRBJ1-5 provide the parts outside the CDR3, is GAGVSQSPRYKVAKRGQDVALRCDPISGHVSLFWYQQALGQGPEFLTYFQNEAQLDKSGLPSDRFFAERPEGSVSTLKIQRTQQEDSAVYLCASSLGEFYSNQPQHFGDGTRLSIL.

This clone was counted a single time. The chain uses TRBV4-3 and TRBJ1-5; D gene uncertain. The CDR3 totals 15 residues. CDR1 and CDR2 from the germline V gene are LGHNA and YSLEER. Trimming removed 3 bases from V and 2 bases from J, with 11 bases in between. CDR3 DNA: TGCGCCAGCAGCCATGGTGTGTCGGGCAATCAGCCCCAGCATTTT. Protein product: CASSHGVSGNQPQHF.

This chain joins TRBV6-6 and TRBJ2-7; 9 bases align to TRBD1. Germline V CDR1 and CDR2: MNHNY, SVGAGI (reference sequence). The CDR3 is 16 amino acids. Trimming at V came to 0 bases and at J to 5 bases, leaving 8 bases not matched to a gene. This CDR3 is CASSYSPGQGINEQYF. The CDR3 DNA sequence: TGTGCCAGCAGTTACTCTCCGGGACAGGGCATCAACGAGCAGTACTTC.

This clone was seen once. This sequence joins TRBV19 and TRBJ1-3, with unresolved D. This CDR3 region has 15 residues. V gave up 6 bases and J gave up 0 bases, with 12 bases separating them. Germline CDR1 LNHDA, CDR2 SQIVND (reference sequence). The CDR3 DNA follows: TGTGCCAGTAGAAGGCAACCAACCTCTGGAAACACCATATATTTT. Its protein product is CASRRQPTSGNTIYF.

This chain joins TRBV11-2 and TRBJ1-4; the D is unclear. The CDR3 is made up of 15 amino acids. Trimming removed 0 bases at V and 7 bases at J, with 12 bases between. Germline V gives CDR1 SGHAT, CDR2 FQNNGV. The DNA of the CDR3 is TGTGCCAGCAGCTTAGAGAGGACCCCGGGTGAAAAACTGTTTTTT. It yields the protein CASSLERTPGEKLFF.

This clone was counted only a few times. The chain couples TRBV18 to TRBJ1-6; D uncertain. This CDR3 is built from 16 residues. CDR1 and CDR2 from the germline V gene are KGHSH and LQKENI. V lost 1 base and J 7 bases, leaving 14 bases between the germline ends. The CDR3: CASSPQADPSNSPLHF. In DNA, the CDR3 is TGTGCCAGCTCACCACAAGCAGACCCATCAAATTCACCCCTCCACTTT.

The gene calls are TRBV7-9 and TRBJ2-1, with a tentative D call TRBD2 (5 bases). The CDR3 runs 13 residues. CDR1 SEHNR and CDR2 FQNEAQ come from the germline V gene (reference sequence). Trimming removed 4 bases at V and 4 bases at J, with 8 bases between. In nucleotides, the CDR3 is TGTGCCAGCAGCTCGGACTCGTACAATGAGCAGTTCTTC. Translating gives CASSSDSYNEQFF.

This clone was seen a few times. The chain is built from TRBV19 and TRBJ1-2, with 12 bases matching TRBD1. The CDR3 contains 16 residues. The V gene end was trimmed by 4 bases and the J gene end by 0 bases; junction bases not matched to a gene: 3. Germline V lookup: CDR1 LNHDA, CDR2 SQIVND (reference sequence). This CDR3 is CASSTRDRGPNYGYTF. For the CDR3, the DNA is TGTGCCAGTAGTACCAGGGACAGGGGGCCTAACTATGGCTACACCTTC.

This sequence joins TRBV7-2 and TRBJ1-2; D remains ambiguous. Germline assignment: CDR1 SGHTA and CDR2 FQGNSA. The CDR3 covers 14 residues. Deletions cut 1 base from V and 3 bases from J, with 9 bases between. CDR3: CASSLGRHDYGYTF. The CDR3 DNA is TGTGCCAGCAGCTTAGGTCGACACGACTATGGCTACACCTTC.

V usage is TRBV7-9 and J usage is TRBJ1-6; TRBD1 matches 7 bases. The CDR3 loop spans 14 amino acids. CDR1 SEHNR and CDR2 FQNEAQ come from the germline V gene (reference sequence). The V segment lost 1 base and the J segment 9 bases; nucleotides outside the gene matches: 3. The CDR3 spells CASSLVTGASPLHF. CDR3 bases: TGTGCCAGCAGCTTAGTAACAGGGGCTTCACCCCTCCACTTT.

The chain links TRBV7-9 to TRBJ2-7; the D gene is possibly TRBD1 (5 bases). The V gene's germline CDR1 is SEHNR and CDR2 FQNEAQ (reference sequence). The CDR3 covers 15 residues. Trimming cost V 0 bases and J 0 bases, with 9 bases left between them. The CDR3 loop is CASSLARTSSYEQYF. CDR3 DNA: TGTGCCAGCAGCTTAGCCAGGACAAGCTCCTACGAGCAGTACTTC.

V gene TRBV13 combines with J gene TRBJ2-7; the D gene is possibly TRBD2 (5 bases). The germline V and J ends were trimmed by 0 bases and 0 bases, with 9 bases remaining between them. There are 15 residues in the CDR3. Germline-derived CDR1 and CDR2 are PRHDT and FYEKMQ (reference sequence). The CDR3 DNA reads TGTGCCAGCAGCTTAGGGAGCGGAAACTCCTACGAGCAGTACTTC. Protein: CASSLGSGNSYEQYF.

The rearrangement joins TRBV19 to TRBJ2-1, with TRBD1 identical over 7 bases. The CDR3 is 16 amino acids. Trimming cost V 2 bases and J 3 bases; bases outside gene matches: 7. Per the germline V gene, CDR1 is LNHDA and CDR2 is SQIVND (reference sequence). The CDR3 loop reads CASSILTGLDYNEQFF. The CDR3 DNA reads TGTGCCAGTAGTATATTGACAGGGCTTGACTACAATGAGCAGTTCTTC.

V usage is TRBV9 and J usage is TRBJ2-7; 7 bases map to TRBD2. The CDR3 spans 13 residues. Germline loops: CDR1 SGDLS, CDR2 YYNGEE. V was clipped by 0 bases and J by 6 bases; unmatched bases: 3. The DNA for the CDR3 is TGTGCCAGCAGCGTAGCGGGAGGCAGCGAGCAGTACTTC. Translating gives CASSVAGGSEQYF.

This rearrangement joins TRBV6-1 to TRBJ1-2; no definite D call. V gave up 6 bases and J gave up 1 base, with 15 bases separating them. This CDR3 spans 15 amino acids. Germline V lookup: CDR1 MNHNS, CDR2 SASEGT. The DNA for the CDR3 is TGTGCCAGCAGCTCCAATGACGGGGTTAACTATGGCTACACCTTC. This gives the protein CASSSNDGVNYGYTF.